This TCR beta chain was captured by sequencing in a study of shared clonotypes between healthy human individuals (dated by TCRdb to between 2020 and 2021). In the study overall: A couple of women and a few men aged 18 to 49 years were included in the cohort. For each donor, three plates each were used for CD4 naive and CD4 memory, two plates were used for CD8 naive, and one plate was used for CD8 memory. To estimate repertoire size and how much clonotype sharing occurs between individuals, the study deeply sequenced the blood TCR repertoires of five healthy adults. Different laboratories and diverse techniques were used to prepare libraries and sequence TCR repertoires, to increase sequencing depth and limit assay-specific biases. Each donor's leukapheresis produced roughly between about 0.8 and 8.9 billion PBMCs.

Concerning this clone: Its cognate antigen has yet to be identified. It has no much larger one-base neighbor in the sample; base qualities were not kept.

Ends trimmed: V by 2 bases, J by 4 bases; bases unmatched to a gene: 14. Its CDR3 holds 18 amino acids, cysteine through phenylalanine. The read is trimmed to its CDR3 DNA, 54 bases read in frame from base 1. Via the germline V gene, CDR1 is LGHNA and CDR2 YSLEER. CD8 naive samples were CD45RO-negative cells positively selected for CCR7, giving a CD45RA+CCR7+ population that excluded TemRA cells. The donors were healthy, HIV-negative adults with no recently reported acute infections or vaccinations. Every donor was a Caucasian adult living in Nashville, Tennessee, USA. Blood was obtained by leukapheresis, after which PBMCs were separated by Ficoll-Histopaque density gradient centrifugation and cryopreserved in liquid nitrogen vapor phase. Analytical flow cytometry was used to check the purity and quantity of every magnetically sorted T cell population. Genomic DNA was isolated from every sorted fraction and measured by UV absorbance on a Nanodrop 2000c.

Using the deep immunoSEQ assay, multiplex PCR amplified TCR CDR3 regions from genomic DNA. Genomic DNA extracted from each cell subset was distributed evenly over all wells of several immunoSEQ 96-well plates, and each plate served as one replicate. For sorted subsets, about 200 ng genomic DNA, equal to about 30,000 T cell genomes, was loaded into each replicate PCR. Purified libraries were quantified with a Qubit 3.0 fluorometer, sized on a Bioanalyzer 2100, and re-quantified with the KAPA Library Quantification kit. Every immunoSEQ 96-well plate was sequenced on a separate single-read 150-cycle Illumina NextSeq 550 flow cell. Regarding the original processing steps: Because the immunoSEQ output included only junctional sequences and no quality scores, the filtering could not be the same as the filtering used for full-length reads. Sequences were annotated with PyIR, a Python wrapper for IgBLAST v1.9, and V/J genes and CDR3 were assigned using IMGT germline references. Reads with weak V/J assignments (E-value above 1e-6), missing CDR3, stop codons, out-of-frame junctions, or ambiguous translated residues were removed. A V3J clonotype was defined by an identical inferred V gene, J gene, and CDR3 amino acid sequence. To compute the percentage overlap between repertoires, the number of shared unique clonotypes was divided by the size of the smaller repertoire. Richness of each repertoire was evaluated using RTK rarefaction, the Chao1 estimator, and Recon v2.1 estimates of unobserved clonotypes. Generation probabilities were computed with OLGA for all TCRbeta clonotypes obtained by the gDNA method from a handful of donors. TCRdb took this table from immuneACCESS and kept in-frame rearrangements with V and J called. Such tables lack part of the clones; where checked against another copy, unresolved V genes explain under half of the gap, and the rest is unexplained. V and J calls and clone size follow that table, whereas D and trimming were derived from the DNA. Counted in this sample were about 800,000 clones; approximately 97% of them appeared once. The ten largest clones represent around 0.21% of the sample.

Results and caveats for the whole study, not just this receptor: Even with the large sequencing depth, rarefaction of the sorted-subset datasets indicated that sequencing was incomplete. Sampling was restricted to blood, and TCR repertoires in tissues likely differ from the TCR repertoires found in blood. Pairwise subsampling indicated that sequencing depth was expected to affect the degree of clonotype sharing among donors. The genetic and exposure-history diversity represented was limited by the small number of donors. Compared with non-shared clonotypes, clonotypes shared by all four sorted-subset donors had higher generation probabilities. Approximately 5% of naive CD4, 3.5% of naive CD8, approximately 2% of memory CD4, and more than 0.35% of memory CD8 clonotypes were shared across several donors. Larger estimated clonotype richness was generally found for naive subsets than for memory subsets.

Recombination linked TRBV4-3 to TRBJ2-1; a stretch of 7 junction bases matches TRBD2. The sequenced sample consisted of naive CD8+ T cells sorted from blood. This specimen's cell subset or site label, interpreted: CD45RA+CCR7+. The receptor was isolated from a man aged 25-45 years in good health. The nucleotides read TGCGCCAGCAGCCAAATTGAGAGGGAGGGCCCCCCGTACAATGAGCAGTTCTTC. Its coded protein is CASSQIEREGPPYNEQFF.